Shown below are 24 T cell receptor beta chains from a single sample sequenced in a study of T cell repertoires in ileal Crohn's disease. The assay was immunoSEQ multiplex PCR, and TCRdb's table has in-frame clones only and misses some. The table includes roughly 13,000 clones, about 71% detected once. The sequencing sample was made of ileal tissue. The receptors originated from an adult with Crohn's disease.

The CDR3 coding sequence is TGCAGCGTTGGGACCCCGACAGCTTTCTTT. Translation: CSVGTPTAFF. The rearrangement joins TRBV29-1 to TRBJ1-1; D remains unclear. Germline-derived CDR1 and CDR2 are SQVTM and ANQGSEA. The CDR3 runs 10 residues. The V gene lost 4 bases and the J gene lost 10 bases, with 10 bases spanning the gap.

This clone was recorded a few times. This rearrangement joins TRBV2 to TRBJ1-5; the D gene is possibly TRBD1 (6 bases). Germline lookup yields CDR1 SNHLY and CDR2 FYNNEI. The V gene lost 5 bases and the J gene lost 7 bases, with 12 bases spanning the gap. The CDR3 is 13 amino acids. The CDR3, as DNA: TGTGCCAGCAGTACAGGGAGGGGACAGCCCCAGCATTTT. Protein sequence: CASSTGRGQPQHF. Full variable domain (missing parts from reference TRBV2 and TRBJ1-5): EPEVTQTPSHQVTQMGQEVILRCVPISNHLYFYWYRQILGQKVEFLVSFYNNEISEKSEIFDDQFSVERPDGSNFTLKIRSTKLEDSAMYFCASSTGRGQPQHFGDGTRLSIL.

The genes are TRBV10-2 and TRBJ2-5; 9 bases line up with TRBD2. Germline V CDR1 and CDR2: WSHSY, SAAADI. The V and J ends lost 7 bases and 5 bases, in that order; junction bases with no gene match: 8. The CDR3 has 14 amino acids. CDR3 DNA: TGCGCCAGCATTTCTAGCGGGGTGGGGGAGACCCAGTACTTC. This translates into CASISSGVGETQYF.

J is TRBJ2-1 and V is TRBV27; 13 bases are a match to TRBD2. Looked up from germline, CDR1 is MNHEY and CDR2 is SMNVEV (reference sequence). Trimming at V came to 6 bases and at J to 7 bases, leaving 6 bases not matched to a gene. The CDR3 length is 15 residues. The CDR3 bases are TGTGCCAGCAGATCGACTAGCGGGGGGCTAAATGAGCAGTTCTTC. The encoded protein is CASRSTSGGLNEQFF.

The V and J genes are TRBV29-1 and TRBJ2-5; D may match TRBD1 or TRBD2 (5 bases each). CDR3 length equals 14 residues. The V gene lost 1 base and the J gene lost 5 bases, with 14 bases spanning the gap. Per germline, CDR1 SQVTM and CDR2 ANQGSEA. The CDR3 is CSVEGQGRGETQYF. In nucleotides, the CDR3 is TGCAGCGTTGAAGGCCAGGGAAGAGGGGAGACCCAGTACTTC.

The genes are TRBV27 and TRBJ1-2; D gene unclear. This CDR3 is 11 amino acids long. The germline gives CDR1 MNHEY, CDR2 SMNVEV (reference sequence). V was shortened by 3 bases and J by 4 bases, with 3 bases between the two germline ends. The CDR3 DNA sequence: TGTGCCAGCAGTTTCCTCTATGGCTACACCTTC. It is translated as CASSFLYGYTF.

This clone was seen only a few times. The genes are TRBV29-1 and TRBJ2-7; D gene unclear. Germline-derived CDR1 and CDR2 are SQVTM and ANQGSEA. V lost 4 bases and J 5 bases, leaving 9 bases between the germline ends. This CDR3 is built from 11 residues. CDR3 amino acids: CSVVVGNEQYF. The CDR3 region has the DNA TGCAGCGTTGTAGTAGGGAACGAGCAGTACTTC.

The chain has TRBV5-4 and TRBJ1-5; tentative D call: TRBD1 (5 bases). The germline V gene encodes CDR1 SGHNT and CDR2 YYREEE (reference sequence). There are 15 residues in the CDR3. Trimming pared 2 bases from V and 2 bases from J, leaving 11 bases between. CDR3 residues: CASSFGGWGNQPQHF. CDR3 DNA sequence: TGTGCCAGCAGCTTTGGGGGATGGGGCAATCAGCCCCAGCATTTT.

A few counts support this clone. This chain uses TRBV15 with TRBJ2-7; D might be TRBD2 (5 bases). CDR3 length: 15 residues. V was cut by 3 bases and J by 5 bases, with 17 bases left in between. Germline V lookup: CDR1 LNHNV, CDR2 YYDKDF (reference sequence). CDR3 DNA sequence: TGTGCCACCAGCAGGGTCCACCGGGATGGCGACGAGCAGTACTTC. Its translation: CATSRVHRDGDEQYF.

This clone has only one observation. This chain connects TRBV14 to TRBJ2-7; 7 nucleotides agree with TRBD1. The germline V gene encodes CDR1 SGHDN and CDR2 FVKESK. V shed 4 bases, J shed 10 bases, and the junction held 10 bases outside the gene matches. The CDR3 has 13 residues. Here the CDR3 reads CASSRIQGSEQYF. In DNA form, the CDR3 reads TGTGCCAGCAGCCGAATACAGGGGTCAGAACAGTACTTC.

In DNA form, the CDR3 reads TGCGCCAGCAGTCCACAGATGGGAGACGCCTCATCGAGGGGAGCTTTCTTT. This encodes CASSPQMGDASSRGAFF. V usage is TRBV23-1 and J usage is TRBJ1-1; tentatively, D is TRBD1 (5 bases). TRBV23-1 is flagged as an ORF with uncertain function. V lost 4 bases and J lost 10, with 28 bases in between. The CDR3 is 17 residues long.

The chain links TRBV21-1 to TRBJ1-2; the table's D call, TRBD1, has no DNA check behind it. TRBV21-1 is designated a pseudogene. This CDR3 is built from 16 residues. The DNA of the CDR3 is TGTGCCAGCACCGCATTAGGACAGGTCAACCTAGATGGCTACACCTTC. Protein: CASTALGQVNLDGYTF.

The chain combines TRBV11-2 with TRBJ2-5; TRBD2 agrees at 7 bases. After removal of 2 bases from V and 5 bases from J, the junction contained 5 bases not matched to a gene. CDR1 is SGHAT and CDR2 is FQNNGV in the germline V gene. The length of the CDR3 is 14 residues. DNA of the CDR3: TGTGCCAGCAGCTTAAGCGGGGTGGGGGAGACCCAGTACTTC. As protein: CASSLSGVGETQYF.

This clone occurred once. The chain carries TRBV7-8 and TRBJ2-5; 10 bases agree with TRBD2. Germline trimming cut 2 bases from V and 6 bases from J; bases unmatched to any gene: 9. CDR1 SGHVS and CDR2 FQNEAQ come from the germline V gene. The length of the CDR3 is 16 residues. The chain's CDR3 is CASSLMQRGGSQTQYF. CDR3 nucleotide sequence: TGTGCCAGCAGCTTAATGCAGCGGGGGGGCAGCCAGACCCAGTACTTC.

V is TRBV2 and J is TRBJ2-5, with D possibly TRBD1 on 5 matching bases. The CDR3 extends over 14 amino acids. Trimming removed 4 bases at V and 5 bases at J, with 14 bases between. The germline V gene encodes CDR1 SNHLY and CDR2 FYNNEI. DNA for the CDR3: TGTGCCAGCAGTGTAGGCTCCAGGGATGAGACCCAGTACTTC. This sequence encodes CASSVGSRDETQYF.

This chain connects TRBV28 to TRBJ1-2, with 10 bases lining up with TRBD1. This CDR3 has 13 amino acids. Germline V gene sequence: CDR1 MDHEN, CDR2 SYDVKM. Germline trimming cut 5 bases from V and 8 bases from J; bases unmatched to any gene: 5. In DNA form, the CDR3 reads TGTGCCAGCAGTCCAGGGACAGGGGAAGGCTACACCTTC. It codes for CASSPGTGEGYTF.

This chain connects TRBV13 to TRBJ1-2, with 8 bases that match TRBD1. CDR1 PRHDT and CDR2 FYEKMQ come from the germline V gene (reference sequence). This CDR3 has 15 amino acids. V shed 0 bases and J 5 bases; nucleotides not matched to a gene: 5. The DNA for the CDR3 is TGTGCCAGCAGCTTAGGGACAGGGGTTGTGTATGGCTACACCTTC. Translating gives CASSLGTGVVYGYTF.

J is TRBJ1-1 and V is TRBV2; D is unclear. V was trimmed by 4 bases and J by 7 bases, leaving 16 bases between them. The CDR3 is 14 residues long. Germline CDR1 and CDR2: SNHLY and FYNNEI. CDR3 DNA: TGTGCCAGCAGTGGCCAGGTCTACAGTGGTGAAGCTTTCTTT. Translation: CASSGQVYSGEAFF.

The rearrangement uses TRBV6-1 and TRBJ1-2; 9 positions agree with TRBD1. Trimming at V came to 7 bases and at J to 8 bases, leaving 11 bases not matched to a gene. This CDR3 comprises 14 residues. Germline assignment: CDR1 MNHNS and CDR2 SASEGT. The CDR3 reads CASINFGQGTGYTF. The CDR3 DNA sequence: TGTGCCAGCATAAACTTCGGACAGGGGACCGGCTACACCTTC.

This clone has a handful of counts. The CDR3 loop reads CSVAEGRDSPLHF. The CDR3 DNA reads TGCAGCGTTGCGGAGGGGCGGGATTCACCCCTCCACTTT. V usage is TRBV29-1 and J usage is TRBJ1-6, with D tentatively TRBD1 (5 bases). In germline, CDR1 is SQVTM, CDR2 ANQGSEA. V gave up 4 bases and J gave up 8 bases, with 12 bases separating them. This CDR3 region has 13 residues.

J is TRBJ2-3 and V is TRBV6-5, with D perhaps TRBD2 (7 bases). This CDR3 is 14 amino acids long. The V gene's germline CDR1 is MNHEY and CDR2 SVGAGI. Deletions cut 5 bases from V and 1 base from J, with 10 bases between. The CDR3 nucleotides are TGTGCCAGCAGTCGGCGGGGGCGCACAGATACGCAGTATTTT. It encodes CASSRRGRTDTQYF.

This clone is medium-sized in the sample. The chain couples TRBV6-6 to TRBJ2-2; D possibly corresponds to TRBD1 (5 bases). The CDR3 extends over 14 amino acids. The germline gives CDR1 MNHNY, CDR2 SVGAGI (reference sequence). V dropped 6 bases and J dropped 6 bases, with 14 bases sitting between them. In DNA, the CDR3 is TGTGCCAGCAGATTCCAGGGTAACGCCGGGGAGCTGTTTTTT. It specifies CASRFQGNAGELFF.

Judged by abundance, this clone is medium-sized. V gene TRBV28 combines with J gene TRBJ1-2, with TRBD1 as a possible D gene (6 bases). This CDR3 spans 15 amino acids. Germline loops: CDR1 MDHEN, CDR2 SYDVKM. Deletions cut 2 bases from V and 7 bases from J, with 17 bases between. The CDR3 spells CASSLPRGPLGGYTF. The DNA of the CDR3 is TGTGCCAGCAGTTTACCCCGGGGGCCCCTCGGTGGCTACACCTTC.

The J gene is TRBJ2-5, the V gene TRBV2; D unresolved. This CDR3 comprises 13 residues. Trimming shortened V by 2 bases and J by 3 bases, and 7 bases separated the two germline ends. CDR1 and CDR2 from the germline V gene are SNHLY and FYNNEI. Here the CDR3 reads CASSEQVEETQYF. CDR3 nucleotides: TGTGCCAGCAGTGAACAAGTGGAAGAGACCCAGTACTTC.